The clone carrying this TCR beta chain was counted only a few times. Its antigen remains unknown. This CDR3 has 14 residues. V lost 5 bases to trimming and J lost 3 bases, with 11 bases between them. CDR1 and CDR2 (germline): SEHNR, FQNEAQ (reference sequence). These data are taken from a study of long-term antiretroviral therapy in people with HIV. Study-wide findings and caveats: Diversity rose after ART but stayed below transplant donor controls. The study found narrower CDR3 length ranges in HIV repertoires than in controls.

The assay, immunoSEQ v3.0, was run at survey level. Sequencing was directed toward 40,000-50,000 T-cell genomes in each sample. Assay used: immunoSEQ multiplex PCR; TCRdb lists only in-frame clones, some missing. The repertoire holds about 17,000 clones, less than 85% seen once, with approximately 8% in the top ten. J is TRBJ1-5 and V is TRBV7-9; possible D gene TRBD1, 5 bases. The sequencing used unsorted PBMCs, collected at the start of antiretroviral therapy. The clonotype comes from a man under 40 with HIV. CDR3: CASSQDSFNQPQHF. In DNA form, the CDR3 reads TGTGCCAGCAGCCAAGACAGCTTCAATCAGCCCCAGCATTTT.